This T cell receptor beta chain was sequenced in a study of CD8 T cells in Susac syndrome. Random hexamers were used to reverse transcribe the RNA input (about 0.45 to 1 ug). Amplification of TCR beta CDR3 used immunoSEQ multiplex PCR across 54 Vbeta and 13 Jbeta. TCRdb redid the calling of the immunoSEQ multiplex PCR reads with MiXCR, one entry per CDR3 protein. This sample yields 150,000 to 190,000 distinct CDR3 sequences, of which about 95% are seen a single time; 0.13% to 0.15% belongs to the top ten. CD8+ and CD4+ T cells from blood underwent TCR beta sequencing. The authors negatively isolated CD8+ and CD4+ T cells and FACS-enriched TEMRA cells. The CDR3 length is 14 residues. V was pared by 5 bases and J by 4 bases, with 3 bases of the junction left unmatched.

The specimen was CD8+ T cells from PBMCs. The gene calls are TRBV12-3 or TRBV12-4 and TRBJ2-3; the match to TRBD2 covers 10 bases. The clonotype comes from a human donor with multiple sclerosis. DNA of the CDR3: TGTGCCAGCAGTCCTAGCGGGGGCCCAGATACGCAGTATTTT. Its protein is CASSPSGGPDTQYF.